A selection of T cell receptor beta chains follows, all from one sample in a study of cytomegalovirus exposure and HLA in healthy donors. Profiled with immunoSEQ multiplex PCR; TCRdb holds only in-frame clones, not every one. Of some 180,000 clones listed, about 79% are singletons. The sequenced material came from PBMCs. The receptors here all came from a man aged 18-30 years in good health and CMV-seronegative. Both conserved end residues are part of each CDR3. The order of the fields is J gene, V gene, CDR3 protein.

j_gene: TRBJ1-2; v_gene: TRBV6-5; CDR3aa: CASSMEALGGYTF
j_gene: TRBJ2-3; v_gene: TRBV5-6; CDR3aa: CASSRGAGTTTDTQYF
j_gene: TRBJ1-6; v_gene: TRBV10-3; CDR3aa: CASGGANNSPLHF
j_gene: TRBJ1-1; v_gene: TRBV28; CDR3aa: CASSPGRGNTEAFF
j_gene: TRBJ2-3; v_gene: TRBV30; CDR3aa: CAWSPDKPGQYF
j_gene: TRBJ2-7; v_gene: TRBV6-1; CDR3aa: CASSDGTSGGADEQYF
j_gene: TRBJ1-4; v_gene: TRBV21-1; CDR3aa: CASSPGTGRDEKLFF
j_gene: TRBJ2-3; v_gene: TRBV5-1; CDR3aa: CASSPTTSGTADTQYF
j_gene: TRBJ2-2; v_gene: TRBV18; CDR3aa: CASSPPLLYTGELFF
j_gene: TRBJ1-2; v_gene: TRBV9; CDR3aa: CASSGTGSGYTF
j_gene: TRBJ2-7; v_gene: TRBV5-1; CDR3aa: CASSTRPGTGGDPSYEQYF
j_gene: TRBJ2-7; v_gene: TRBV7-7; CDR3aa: CASSPGTGGFSSYEQYF
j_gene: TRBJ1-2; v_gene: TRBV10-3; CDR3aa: CAISVGTDYGYTF
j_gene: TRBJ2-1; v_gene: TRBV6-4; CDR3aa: CASSDSTSGYNEQFF
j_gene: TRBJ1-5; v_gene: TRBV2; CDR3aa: CASRVANQPQHF
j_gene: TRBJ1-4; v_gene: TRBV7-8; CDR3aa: CASSSRKDGGLYEKLFF
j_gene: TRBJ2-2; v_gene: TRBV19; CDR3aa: CASSLTAGLANTGELFF
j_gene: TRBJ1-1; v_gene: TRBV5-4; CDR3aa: CASSLGGAMNTEAFF
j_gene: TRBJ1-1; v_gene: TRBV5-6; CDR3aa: CASSFRTGWANTEAFF
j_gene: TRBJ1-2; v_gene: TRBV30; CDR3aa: CAWDGSPYGYTF
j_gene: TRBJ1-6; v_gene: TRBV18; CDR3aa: CASSPSPGGTYNSPLHF
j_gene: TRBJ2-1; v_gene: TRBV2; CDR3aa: CASSPLAGGLNEQFF
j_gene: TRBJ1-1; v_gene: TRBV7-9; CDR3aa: CASSFTGMTEAFF
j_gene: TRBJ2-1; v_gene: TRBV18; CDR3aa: CASSPLDRHNEQFF
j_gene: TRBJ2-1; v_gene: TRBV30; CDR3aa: CAWSVWRQHSYNEQFF
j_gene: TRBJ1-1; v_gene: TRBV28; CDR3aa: CATKQNTEAFF
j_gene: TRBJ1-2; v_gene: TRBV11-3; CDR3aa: CASSLAQGYGYTF
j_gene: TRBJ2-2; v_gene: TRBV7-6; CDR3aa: CASSSGLAANTGELFF
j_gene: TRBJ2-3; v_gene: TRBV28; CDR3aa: CASREQGSDTQYF
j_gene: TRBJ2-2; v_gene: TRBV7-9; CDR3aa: CASSYPGTSGSTGELFF
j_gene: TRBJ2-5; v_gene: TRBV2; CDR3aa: CASSEGGGGETQYF
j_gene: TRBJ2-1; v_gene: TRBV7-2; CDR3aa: CASSSGGAYNEQFF
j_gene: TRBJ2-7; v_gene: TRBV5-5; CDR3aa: CASSGAPTSYEQYF
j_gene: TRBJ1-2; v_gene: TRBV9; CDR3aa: CASSVNWGQGRDGYTF
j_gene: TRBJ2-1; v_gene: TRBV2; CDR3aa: CASTGNTGRNTGRVRDNEQFF
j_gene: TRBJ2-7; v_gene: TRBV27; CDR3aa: CASSPALPYEQYF
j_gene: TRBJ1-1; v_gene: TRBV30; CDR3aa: CAWSVRDRGLGTEAFF
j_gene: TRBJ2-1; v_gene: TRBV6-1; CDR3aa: CASSEWKAEGTGEQFF
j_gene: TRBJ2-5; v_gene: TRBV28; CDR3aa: CASSLTPYQETQYF
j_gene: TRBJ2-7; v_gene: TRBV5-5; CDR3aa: CASSGGTGQLYYEQYF
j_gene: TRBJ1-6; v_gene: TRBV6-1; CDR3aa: CASSDRGAGNSPLHF
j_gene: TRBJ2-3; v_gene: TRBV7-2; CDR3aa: CASNSFGGRGTDTQYF
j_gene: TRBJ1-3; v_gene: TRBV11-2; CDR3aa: CASSPGSSGNTIYF
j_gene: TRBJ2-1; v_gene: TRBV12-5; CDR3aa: CASGPGGPNEQFF
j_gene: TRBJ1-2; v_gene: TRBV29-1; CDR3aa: CSVEDWFLGTGGFYYGYTF
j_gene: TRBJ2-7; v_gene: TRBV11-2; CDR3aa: CASSILAGGIRNYEQYF
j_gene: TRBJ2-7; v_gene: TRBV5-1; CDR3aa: CASSSYSTYEQYF
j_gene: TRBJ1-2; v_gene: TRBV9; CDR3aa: CASSVDAGTNYGYTF
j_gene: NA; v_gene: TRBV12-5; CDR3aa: CRGRRDEQYF
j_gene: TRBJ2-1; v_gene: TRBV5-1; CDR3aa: CASSGSMSSYNEQFF
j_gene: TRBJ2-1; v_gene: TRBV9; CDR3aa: CASSVRGWDSSNEQFF
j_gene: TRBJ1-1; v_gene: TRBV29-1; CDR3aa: CSGTPSRALNTEAFF
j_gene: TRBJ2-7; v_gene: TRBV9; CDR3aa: CASSVGGTGWYEQYF
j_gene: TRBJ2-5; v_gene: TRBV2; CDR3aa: CASSPGTQAGGWQETQYF
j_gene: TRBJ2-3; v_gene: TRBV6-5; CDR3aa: CASSMGLAATDTQYF
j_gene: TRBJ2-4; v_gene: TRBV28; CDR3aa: CASTFGDRAYNIQYF
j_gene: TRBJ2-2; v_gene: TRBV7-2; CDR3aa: CASSFRIVTGNTGELFF
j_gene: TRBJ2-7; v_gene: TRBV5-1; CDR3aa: CASSAPVTAVSRGEQYF
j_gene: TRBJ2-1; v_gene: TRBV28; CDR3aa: CASSSHGQGAGEQFF
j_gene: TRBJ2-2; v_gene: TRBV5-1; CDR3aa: CASSLSASGGTNTGELFF